This T cell receptor (beta chain) was recovered during a study of blood T cell repertoires in COVID-19. About the research overall: Both acute and convalescent COVID-19 samples were obtained from the United States, Italy and Spain.

Repertoires were generated with immunoSEQ multiplex PCR, while TCRdb's copy carries only in-frame clones and drops some. Seen here are around 70,000 clones, roughly nine tenths observed once, and the top ten hold approximately 7.5%. Germline loops: CDR1 SGHTA, CDR2 FQGNSA. V shed 5 bases, J shed 5 bases, and the junction held 13 bases outside the gene matches. This CDR3 is 17 amino acids long. The gene calls are TRBV7-2 and TRBJ1-5; 9 bases map to TRBD1. The source of this sequence is a human donor in a cohort sampled during active COVID-19. What was sequenced was peripheral blood. As DNA, the CDR3 is TGTGCCAGCAGCCGCACCGGGACAGGGTCGTCGTATCAGCCCCAGCATTTT. Translated, it gives CASSRTGTGSSYQPQHF.